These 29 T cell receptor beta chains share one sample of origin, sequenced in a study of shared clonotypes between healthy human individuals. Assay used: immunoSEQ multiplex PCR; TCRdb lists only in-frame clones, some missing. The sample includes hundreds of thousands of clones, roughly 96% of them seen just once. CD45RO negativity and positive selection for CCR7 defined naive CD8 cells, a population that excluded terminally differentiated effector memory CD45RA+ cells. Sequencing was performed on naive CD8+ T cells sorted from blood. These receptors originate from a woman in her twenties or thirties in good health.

The CDR3 sequence: CASSEARRVGTEAFF. As DNA, the CDR3 is TGTGCCAGCAGTGAAGCGCGACGGGTCGGCACTGAAGCTTTCTTT. The chain employs TRBV6-1 and TRBJ1-1; D gene ambiguous. V lost 0 bases, J lost 4 bases, and 12 bases lay in between. The CDR3 contains 15 residues. Germline V gene lookup returns CDR1 MNHNS and CDR2 SASEGT.

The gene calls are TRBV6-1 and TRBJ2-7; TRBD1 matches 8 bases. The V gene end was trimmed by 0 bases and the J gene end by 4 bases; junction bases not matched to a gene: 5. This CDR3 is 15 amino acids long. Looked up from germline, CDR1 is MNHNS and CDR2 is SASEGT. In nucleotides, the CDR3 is TGTGCCAGCAGTGAAGCCAGGACAGGGAGGTACGAGCAGTACTTC. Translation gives CASSEARTGRYEQYF.

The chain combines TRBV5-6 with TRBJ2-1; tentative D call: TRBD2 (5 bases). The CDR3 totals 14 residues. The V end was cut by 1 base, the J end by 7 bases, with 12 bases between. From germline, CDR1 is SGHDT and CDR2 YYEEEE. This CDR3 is CASSLLSRGNEQFF. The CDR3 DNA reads TGTGCCAGCAGCTTGCTATCCCGGGGTAATGAGCAGTTCTTC.

This CDR3 is CASSFSGSSEQYF. The CDR3 nucleotides are TGTGCCAGCAGCTTTAGCGGGAGTTCCGAGCAGTACTTC. The chain couples TRBV5-4 to TRBJ2-7; TRBD2 matches at 9 bases. From germline, CDR1 is SGHNT and CDR2 YYREEE (reference sequence). The CDR3 length is 13 residues. With V trimmed by 2 bases and J by 6 bases, 3 bases remained unmatched.

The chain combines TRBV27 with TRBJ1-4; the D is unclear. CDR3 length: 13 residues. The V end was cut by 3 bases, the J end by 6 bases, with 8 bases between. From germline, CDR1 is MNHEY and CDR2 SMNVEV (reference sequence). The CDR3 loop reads CASSLFGHEKLFF. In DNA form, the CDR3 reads TGTGCCAGCAGTTTGTTTGGACATGAAAAACTGTTTTTT. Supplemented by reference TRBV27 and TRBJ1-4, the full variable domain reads EAQVTQNPRYLITVTGKKLTVTCSQNMNHEYMSWYRQDPGLGLRQIYYSMNVEVTDKGDVPEGYKVSRKEKRNFPLILESPSPNQTSLYFCASSLFGHEKLFFGSGTQLSVL.

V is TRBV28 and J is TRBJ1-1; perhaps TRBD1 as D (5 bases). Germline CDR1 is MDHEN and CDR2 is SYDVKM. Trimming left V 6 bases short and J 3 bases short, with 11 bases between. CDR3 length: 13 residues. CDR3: CASSPDSYTEAFF. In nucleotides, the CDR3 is TGTGCCAGCAGCCCCGACAGTTACACTGAAGCTTTCTTT.

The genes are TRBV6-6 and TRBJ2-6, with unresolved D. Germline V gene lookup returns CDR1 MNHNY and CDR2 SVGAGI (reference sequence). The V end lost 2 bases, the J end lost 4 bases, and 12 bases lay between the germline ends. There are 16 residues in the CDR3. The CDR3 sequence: CASSYDHPDGANVLTF. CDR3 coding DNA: TGTGCCAGCAGTTACGACCATCCGGACGGGGCCAACGTCCTGACTTTC.

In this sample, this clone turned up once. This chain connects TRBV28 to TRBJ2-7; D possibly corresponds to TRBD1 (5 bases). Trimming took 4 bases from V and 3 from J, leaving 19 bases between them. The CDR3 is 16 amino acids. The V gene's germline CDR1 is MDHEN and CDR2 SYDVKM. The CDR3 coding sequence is TGTGCCAGCAGTTCCCCGACAGAGGCCGAGAACTACGAGCAGTACTTC. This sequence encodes CASSSPTEAENYEQYF.

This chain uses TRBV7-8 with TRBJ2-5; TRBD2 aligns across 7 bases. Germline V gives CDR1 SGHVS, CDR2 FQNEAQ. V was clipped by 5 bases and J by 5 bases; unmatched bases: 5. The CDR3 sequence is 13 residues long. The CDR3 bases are TGTGCCAGCAGCCCCCGGGGAGGGGAGACCCAGTACTTC. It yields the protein CASSPRGGETQYF.

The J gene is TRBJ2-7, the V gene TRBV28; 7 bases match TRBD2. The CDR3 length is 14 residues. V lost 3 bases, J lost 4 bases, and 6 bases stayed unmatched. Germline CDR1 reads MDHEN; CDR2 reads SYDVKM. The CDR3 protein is CASSFGGSTYEQYF. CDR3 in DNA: TGTGCCAGCAGTTTTGGCGGGAGTACGTACGAGCAGTACTTC.

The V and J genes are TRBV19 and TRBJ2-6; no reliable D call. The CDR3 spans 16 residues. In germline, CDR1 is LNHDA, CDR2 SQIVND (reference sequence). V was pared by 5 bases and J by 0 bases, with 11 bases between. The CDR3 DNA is TGTGCCAGTAGTCTCTCTTTGGGCTCTGGGGCCAACGTCCTGACTTTC. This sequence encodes CASSLSLGSGANVLTF.

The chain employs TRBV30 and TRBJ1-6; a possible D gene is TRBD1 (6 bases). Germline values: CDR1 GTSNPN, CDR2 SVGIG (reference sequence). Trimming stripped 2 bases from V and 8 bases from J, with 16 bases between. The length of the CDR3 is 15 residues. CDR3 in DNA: TGTGCCTGGAGTTATACGGGGGGGCCTCATTCACCCCTCCACTTT. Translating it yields CAWSYTGGPHSPLHF.

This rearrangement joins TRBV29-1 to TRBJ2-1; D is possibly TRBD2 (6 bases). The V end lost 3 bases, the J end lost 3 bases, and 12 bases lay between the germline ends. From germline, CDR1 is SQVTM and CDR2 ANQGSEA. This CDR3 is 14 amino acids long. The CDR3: CSVDGGIFYNEQFF. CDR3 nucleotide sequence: TGCAGCGTTGACGGCGGGATCTTCTACAATGAGCAGTTCTTC.

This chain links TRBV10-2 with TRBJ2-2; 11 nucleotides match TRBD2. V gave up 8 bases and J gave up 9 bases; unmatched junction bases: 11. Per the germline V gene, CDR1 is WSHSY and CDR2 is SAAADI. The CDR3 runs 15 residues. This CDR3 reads CASLGLAGGRRELFF. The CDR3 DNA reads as TGCGCCAGCTTGGGGTTAGCGGGAGGGCGGAGGGAGCTGTTTTTT.

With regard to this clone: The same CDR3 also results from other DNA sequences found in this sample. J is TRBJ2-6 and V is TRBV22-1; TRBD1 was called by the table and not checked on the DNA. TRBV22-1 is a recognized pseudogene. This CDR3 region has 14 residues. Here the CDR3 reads CPGSEQSRANVLTF. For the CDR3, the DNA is TGTCCTGGGAGCGAACAAAGTCGGGCCAACGTCCTGACTTTC.

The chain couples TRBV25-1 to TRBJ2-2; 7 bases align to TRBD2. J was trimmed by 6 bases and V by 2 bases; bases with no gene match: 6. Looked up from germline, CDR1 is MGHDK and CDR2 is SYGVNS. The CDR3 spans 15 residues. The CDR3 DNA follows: TGTGCCAGCAGTGAAGAAGCGGGGTTGGCCGGGGAGCTGTTTTTT. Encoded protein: CASSEEAGLAGELFF.

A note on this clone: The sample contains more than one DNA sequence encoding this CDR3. CDR3 sequence: CASSFGVYEQYF. The CDR3 bases are TGTGCCAGCAGCTTTGGGGTCTACGAGCAGTACTTC. This rearrangement joins TRBV5-6 to TRBJ2-7; D gene unclear. The ends were cut back, 2 bases at V and 3 bases at J, with 6 bases in the middle. Germline CDR1 SGHDT, CDR2 YYEEEE. There are 12 residues in the CDR3.

This CDR3 is CASSLRFGGSYNEQFF. The CDR3 coding sequence is TGTGCCAGCAGTTTAAGGTTCGGCGGCTCCTACAATGAGCAGTTCTTC. The chain has TRBV27 and TRBJ2-1; D unclear. The germline V gene has CDR1 MNHEY and CDR2 SMNVEV (reference sequence). The CDR3 contains 16 residues. Deletions cut 2 bases from V and 0 bases from J, with 11 bases between.

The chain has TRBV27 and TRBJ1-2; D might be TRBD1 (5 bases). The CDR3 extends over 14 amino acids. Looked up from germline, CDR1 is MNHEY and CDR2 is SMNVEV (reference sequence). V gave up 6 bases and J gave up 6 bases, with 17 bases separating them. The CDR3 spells CASRVGSGYDGYTF. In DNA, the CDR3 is TGTGCCAGCAGGGTAGGCTCAGGGTATGATGGCTACACCTTC.

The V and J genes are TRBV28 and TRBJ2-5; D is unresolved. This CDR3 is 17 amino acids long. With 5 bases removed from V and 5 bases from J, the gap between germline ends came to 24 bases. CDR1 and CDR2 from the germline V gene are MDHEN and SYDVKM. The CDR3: CASSRGQRTFTPETQYF. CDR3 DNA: TGTGCCAGCAGTCGAGGCCAAAGGACCTTCACCCCCGAGACCCAGTACTTC.

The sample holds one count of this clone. The CDR3 spells CASSSDRSSYNEQFF. The CDR3 DNA reads as TGTGCCAGCAGCTCGGACAGGAGCTCCTACAATGAGCAGTTCTTC. This rearrangement joins TRBV11-3 to TRBJ2-1, with 7 positions matching TRBD1. CDR1 is SGHNT and CDR2 is YENEEA in the germline V gene. This CDR3 has 15 residues. J lost 0 bases, V lost 4 bases, and 3 bases had no gene match.

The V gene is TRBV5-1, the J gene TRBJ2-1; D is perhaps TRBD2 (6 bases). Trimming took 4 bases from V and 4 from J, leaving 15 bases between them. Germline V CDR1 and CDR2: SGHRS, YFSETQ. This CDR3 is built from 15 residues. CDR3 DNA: TGCGCCAGCAGCCTGGGGACTCCCCTTTACAATGAGCAGTTCTTC. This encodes CASSLGTPLYNEQFF.

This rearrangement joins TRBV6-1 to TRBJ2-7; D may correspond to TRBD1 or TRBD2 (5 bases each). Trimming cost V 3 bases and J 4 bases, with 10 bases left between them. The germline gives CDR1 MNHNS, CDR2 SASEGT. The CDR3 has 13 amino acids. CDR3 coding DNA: TGTGCCAGCAGTGACGGGGCGCGGTACGAGCAGTACTTC. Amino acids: CASSDGARYEQYF.

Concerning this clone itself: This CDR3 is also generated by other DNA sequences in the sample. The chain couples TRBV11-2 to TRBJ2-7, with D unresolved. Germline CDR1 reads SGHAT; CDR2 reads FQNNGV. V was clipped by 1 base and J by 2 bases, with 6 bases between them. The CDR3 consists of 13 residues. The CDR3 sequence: CASSLGETYEQYF. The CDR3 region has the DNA TGTGCCAGCAGCTTAGGAGAAACCTACGAGCAGTACTTC.

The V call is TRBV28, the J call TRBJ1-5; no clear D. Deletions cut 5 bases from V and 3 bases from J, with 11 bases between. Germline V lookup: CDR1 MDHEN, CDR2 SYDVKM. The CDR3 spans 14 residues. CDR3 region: CASSRLYANQPQHF. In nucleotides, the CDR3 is TGTGCCAGCAGTCGACTCTATGCCAATCAGCCCCAGCATTTT.

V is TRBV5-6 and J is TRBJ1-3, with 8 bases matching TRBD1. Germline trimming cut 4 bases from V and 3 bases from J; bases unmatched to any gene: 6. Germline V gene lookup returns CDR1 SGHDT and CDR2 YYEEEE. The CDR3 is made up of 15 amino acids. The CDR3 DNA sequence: TGTGCCAGCAGCACATGGACAGGGCTTGGAAACACCATATATTTT. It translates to CASSTWTGLGNTIYF.

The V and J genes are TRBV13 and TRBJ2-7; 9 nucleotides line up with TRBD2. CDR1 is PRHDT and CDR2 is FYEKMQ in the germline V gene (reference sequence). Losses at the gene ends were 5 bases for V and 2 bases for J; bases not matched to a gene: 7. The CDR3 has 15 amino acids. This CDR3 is CASSPRAGGPYEQYF. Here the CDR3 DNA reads TGTGCCAGCAGCCCCAGAGCGGGAGGCCCCTACGAGCAGTACTTC. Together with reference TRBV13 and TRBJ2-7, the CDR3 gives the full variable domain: AAGVIQSPRHLIKEKRETATLKCYPIPRHDTVYWYQQGPGQDPQFLISFYEKMQSDKGSIPDRFSAQQFSDYHSELNMSSLELGDSALYFCASSPRAGGPYEQYFGPGTRLTVT.

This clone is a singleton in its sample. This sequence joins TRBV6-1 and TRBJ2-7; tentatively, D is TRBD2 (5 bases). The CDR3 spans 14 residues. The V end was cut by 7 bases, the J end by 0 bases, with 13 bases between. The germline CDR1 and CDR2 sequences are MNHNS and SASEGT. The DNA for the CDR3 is TGTGCCAGCATGTACGGGGTTAGCTCCTACGAGCAGTACTTC. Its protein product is CASMYGVSSYEQYF.

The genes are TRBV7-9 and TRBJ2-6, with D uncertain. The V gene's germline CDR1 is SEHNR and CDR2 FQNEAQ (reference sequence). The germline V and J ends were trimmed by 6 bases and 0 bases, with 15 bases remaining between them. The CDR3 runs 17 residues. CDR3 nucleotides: TGTGCCAGCAGTCCGAACCTCCTGGTCTCTGGGGCCAACGTCCTGACTTTC. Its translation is CASSPNLLVSGANVLTF.